The 21 T cell receptor beta chains presented below share a single source sample, sequenced in a study of blood T cell repertoires in COVID-19. Assay: immunoSEQ multiplex PCR; the TCRdb copy retains only in-frame clones and omits some. This table holds under 300,000 clones, roughly nine tenths found once. The sequencing input was peripheral blood. These receptors were taken from a woman aged 25-40 years with COVID-19, enrolled during active disease.

Here the CDR3 reads CASSSGTASNTGELFF. CDR3 coding DNA: TGCGCCAGCAGCTCCGGGACAGCTTCGAACACCGGGGAGCTGTTTTTT. J is TRBJ2-2 and V is TRBV5-1; the match to TRBD1 covers 7 bases. V was clipped by 3 bases and J by 0 bases; unmatched bases: 5. The germline V gene encodes CDR1 SGHRS and CDR2 YFSETQ. The CDR3 contains 16 residues.

The rearrangement joins TRBV5-1 to TRBJ1-2, with 9 bases lining up with TRBD1. Germline lookup yields CDR1 SGHRS and CDR2 YFSETQ. CDR3 length: 15 amino acids. The ends lost 4 bases at V and 2 bases at J; junction bases unmatched: 6. The CDR3 region has the DNA TGCGCCAGCAGCCTCCCGGGGACAGGGAACTATGGCTACACCTTC. Translation gives CASSLPGTGNYGYTF.

A word on this clone: Germline and junction disagree at one end, which may indicate a read error. DNA for the CDR3: TGCGCCAGCAGGTTGGTGACAGGGCCCTACGAGCAGTACTTC. Protein sequence: CASRLVTGPYEQYF. The chain recombines TRBV5-1 with TRBJ2-7, with 7 positions matching TRBD1. Germline V gene lookup returns CDR1 SGHRS and CDR2 YFSETQ. CDR3 length: 14 amino acids.

The chain has TRBV5-6 and TRBJ2-7; possible D gene TRBD1, 8 bases. Trimming shortened V by 2 bases and J by 7 bases, and 13 bases separated the two germline ends. The CDR3 runs 13 residues. Germline CDR1 and CDR2: SGHDT and YYEEEE. The CDR3 region has the DNA TGTGCCAGCAGCTTAACAGGGGGAGGGGAGCAGTACTTC. Amino acids: CASSLTGGGEQYF.

This clone was counted a single time. J is TRBJ2-3 and V is TRBV7-9; possibly TRBD1 for D (5 bases). The CDR3 is made up of 15 amino acids. V was cut by 5 bases and J by 1 base, with 13 bases left in between. From germline, CDR1 is SEHNR and CDR2 FQNEAQ (reference sequence). CDR3 residues: CASSPTLQGTDTQYF. The CDR3 nucleotides read TGTGCCAGCAGCCCAACCTTACAGGGCACAGATACGCAGTATTTT.

This clone was counted once. An end of the junction does not agree with germline; a read error may underlie this. The rearrangement joins TRBV11-2 to TRBJ2-2; possibly TRBD2 for D (6 bases). The length of the CDR3 is 14 residues. CDR1 is SGHAT, CDR2 FQNNGV, per germline. The CDR3 loop is CASSLGGMRGKLFF. As DNA, the CDR3 is TGTGCCAGCAGCTTAGGGGGAATGCGCGGGAAGCTGTTTTTT.

Only a few counts were recorded for this clone. This rearrangement joins TRBV21-1 to TRBJ1-1; the table assigns TRBD1, which was not confirmed against the DNA. TRBV21-1 is tagged as a pseudogene. This CDR3 spans 14 amino acids. The CDR3 region has the DNA TGTGCCAGCCGAGGCCAGACAGGGAACACTGAAGCTTTCTTT. It codes for CASRGQTGNTEAFF.

This chain connects TRBV5-6 to TRBJ1-2; possible D gene TRBD1, 5 bases. The V end was cut by 1 base, the J end by 5 bases, with 18 bases between. The germline V gene encodes CDR1 SGHDT and CDR2 YYEEEE. This CDR3 comprises 16 residues. The CDR3 reads CASSLSPPGGGYGYTF. CDR3 nucleotides: TGTGCCAGCAGCTTGTCTCCGCCAGGCGGGGGGTATGGCTACACCTTC.

The chain links TRBV2 to TRBJ1-2, with 7 bases fitting TRBD1. The CDR3 is made up of 14 amino acids. The germline V gene has CDR1 SNHLY and CDR2 FYNNEI. J lost 8 bases, V lost 9 bases, and 15 bases had no gene match. Here the CDR3 DNA reads TGTGCCAGGGACCTCTGGACAGGCGGTACCGGCTACACCTTC. Its protein product is CARDLWTGGTGYTF. The full variable domain, completed using reference TRBV2 and TRBJ1-2, is EPEVTQTPSHQVTQMGQEVILRCVPISNHLYFYWYRQILGQKVEFLVSFYNNEISEKSEIFDDQFSVERPDGSNFTLKIRSTKLEDSAMYFCARDLWTGGTGYTFGSGTRLTVV.

This clone is a singleton in its sample. The gene calls are TRBV25-1 and TRBJ2-5, with D possibly TRBD1 on 6 matching bases. The germline V gene has CDR1 MGHDK and CDR2 SYGVNS. The germline V and J ends were trimmed by 3 bases and 3 bases, with 11 bases remaining between them. This CDR3 region has 14 residues. The CDR3 is CASSEGAGEETQYF. CDR3 sequence (DNA): TGTGCCAGCAGTGAGGGGGCAGGGGAAGAGACCCAGTACTTC.

The gene calls are TRBV3-1 (or the pseudogene TRBV3-2) and TRBJ1-5, with D possibly matching TRBD1 (5 bases). This CDR3 contains 13 residues. Germline CDR1 reads LGHDT; CDR2 reads YNNKEL (reference sequence). Trimming took 1 base from V and 10 from J, leaving 11 bases between them. The CDR3 DNA is TGTGCCAGCAGCCAAGCAGGGATCGGTCCCCAGCATTTT. This codes for CASSQAGIGPQHF.

V usage is TRBV3-1 (or the pseudogene TRBV3-2) and J usage is TRBJ2-3, with D maybe TRBD2 (7 bases). Germline CDR1 reads LGHDT; CDR2 reads YNNKEL (reference sequence). The length of the CDR3 is 16 residues. V was shortened by 4 bases and J by 3 bases, with 17 bases between the two germline ends. The CDR3 region is CASSLSLGGETDTQYF. For the CDR3, the DNA is TGTGCCAGCAGCCTTTCCTTAGGGGGGGAAACAGATACGCAGTATTTT.

V and J are TRBV6-5 and TRBJ1-6, with 7 bases aligning to TRBD1. Per the germline V gene, CDR1 is MNHEY and CDR2 is SVGAGI. The CDR3 has 13 residues. Germline trimming cut 5 bases from V and 10 bases from J; bases unmatched to any gene: 5. The CDR3 sequence is CASSPTGTSPLHF. The CDR3 nucleotides read TGTGCCAGCAGTCCGACAGGGACCTCACCCCTCCACTTT.

The V call is TRBV5-1, the J call TRBJ2-5; 9 bases are a match to TRBD1. Looked up from germline, CDR1 is SGHRS and CDR2 is YFSETQ. V gave up 4 bases and J gave up 3 bases; unmatched junction bases: 10. CDR3 length: 16 amino acids. CDR3 in amino acids: CASSGAGTGTKETQYF. CDR3 nucleotides: TGCGCCAGCAGCGGGGCCGGGACAGGGACAAAAGAGACCCAGTACTTC.

The genes are TRBV6-5 and TRBJ1-5; no clear D gene. Trimming stripped 8 bases from V and 6 bases from J, with 20 bases between. The CDR3 is made up of 15 amino acids. CDR1 MNHEY and CDR2 SVGAGI come from the germline V gene. In DNA form, the CDR3 reads TGTGCCAGCGATCCCTACCTCCCCGGGGTTCAGCCCCAGCATTTT. It encodes CASDPYLPGVQPQHF.

The gene calls are TRBV5-5 and TRBJ2-2; D gene unclear. V shed 2 bases and J shed 6 bases, with 8 bases lying between them. Germline CDR1 and CDR2: SGHKS and YYEKEE (reference sequence). The CDR3 extends over 13 amino acids. CDR3 nucleotide sequence: TGTGCCAGCAGCTTTGGTGGCTCCGGGGAGCTGTTTTTT. It specifies CASSFGGSGELFF.

The rearrangement links TRBV29-1 to TRBJ2-5; 8 nucleotides agree with TRBD2. CDR1 is SQVTM, CDR2 ANQGSEA, per germline. The length of the CDR3 is 12 residues. V shed 3 bases, J shed 5 bases, and the junction held 2 bases outside the gene matches. The CDR3 spells CSVDRGGETQYF. CDR3 coding DNA: TGCAGCGTTGATCGGGGGGGGGAGACCCAGTACTTC.

This clone was observed once. The rearrangement uses TRBV11-2 and TRBJ2-7, with unresolved D. This CDR3 spans 13 amino acids. V lost 6 bases and J lost 3, with 12 bases in between. The germline gives CDR1 SGHAT, CDR2 FQNNGV. In nucleotides, the CDR3 is TGTGCCAGCAGTAACTTCCGGAGCTACGAGCAGTACTTC. Amino acids: CASSNFRSYEQYF. The complete variable domain, with remaining parts taken from reference TRBV11-2 and TRBJ2-7, reads EAGVAQSPRYKIIEKRQSVAFWCNPISGHATLYWYQQILGQGPKLLIQFQNNGVVDDSQLPKDRFSAERLKGVDSTLKIQPAKLEDSAVYLCASSNFRSYEQYFGPGTRLTVT.

This sequence joins TRBV5-1 and TRBJ2-2; possibly TRBD2 for D (5 bases). Per germline, CDR1 SGHRS and CDR2 YFSETQ. This CDR3 contains 13 residues. V lost 6 bases and J 3 bases, leaving 9 bases between the germline ends. CDR3 residues: CASNHGDTGELFF. CDR3 in DNA: TGCGCCAGCAACCACGGGGACACCGGGGAGCTGTTTTTT.

The chain joins TRBV7-9 to TRBJ2-3, with D perhaps matching TRBD2 (5 bases). V was trimmed by 3 bases and J by 0 bases, leaving 10 bases between them. Germline CDR1 reads SEHNR; CDR2 reads FQNEAQ (reference sequence). The CDR3 spans 15 residues. The CDR3 DNA is TGTGCCAGCAGCTTTTTGACGGGGAGCACAGATACGCAGTATTTT. Translating it yields CASSFLTGSTDTQYF. The full variable domain, with the rest looked up from reference TRBV7-9 and TRBJ2-3, is DTGVSQNPRHKITKRGQNVTFRCDPISEHNRLYWYRQTLGQGPEFLTYFQNEAQLEKSRLLSDRFSAERPKGSFSTLEIQRTEQGDSAMYLCASSFLTGSTDTQYFGPGTRLTVL.

On this clone itself: Other DNA sequences within the sample encode an identical CDR3. The CDR3 sequence is CASRPRGTYNEQFF. The CDR3 region has the DNA TGTGCCAGCAGGCCCAGGGGAACCTACAATGAGCAGTTCTTC. J is TRBJ2-1 and V is TRBV6-5; D is possibly TRBD1 (6 bases). The CDR3 consists of 14 residues. CDR1 and CDR2 (germline): MNHEY, SVGAGI. The germline V and J ends were trimmed by 6 bases and 2 bases, with 11 bases remaining between them.